Listed here are 6 T cell receptor beta chains from one sample, sequenced in a study of cytomegalovirus exposure and HLA in healthy donors (dated by TCRdb to between 2016 and 2019). The library was prepared using the immunoSEQ multiplex PCR assay. For the multiplex PCR, a mixture combining 60 forward primers for TCR Vbeta segments and 13 reverse primers for TCR Jbeta segments was used. TCRdb took this table from immuneACCESS and kept in-frame rearrangements with V and J called. Such tables lack part of the clones; where checked against another copy, unresolved V genes explain under half of the gap, and the rest is unexplained. Here the sample has 150,000 to 200,000 clones; 77% occur a single time. 2.5% to 3.5% of the sample lies in the top ten. Source material: PBMCs. The source of these receptors is a female donor in good health and CMV-seronegative.

V usage is TRBV5-1 and J usage is TRBJ1-4, with a weak D call TRBD1 (6 bases). From germline, CDR1 is SGHRS and CDR2 YFSETQ. The CDR3 is 15 amino acids. Trimming left V 4 bases short and J 3 bases short, with 13 bases between. The CDR3 DNA reads as TGCGCCAGCAGCCCCCGACAGGCTCCTAATGAAAAACTGTTTTTT. Translated: CASSPRQAPNEKLFF.

V usage is TRBV5-1 and J usage is TRBJ2-5; 8 bases align to TRBD2. This CDR3 region has 15 residues. V gave up 5 bases and J gave up 5 bases; unmatched junction bases: 11. Per germline, CDR1 SGHRS and CDR2 YFSETQ. This CDR3 is CASSDNAGGPETQYF. The CDR3 region has the DNA TGCGCCAGCAGTGACAATGCGGGGGGCCCCGAGACCCAGTACTTC. The full variable domain, rest sourced from reference TRBV5-1 and TRBJ2-5, is KAGVTQTPRYLIKTRGQQVTLSCSPISGHRSVSWYQQTPGQGLQFLFEYFSETQRNKGNFPGRFSGRQFSNSRSEMNVSTLELGDSALYLCASSDNAGGPETQYFGPGTRLLVL.

The V call is TRBV7-3, the J call TRBJ2-3; 8 bases align to TRBD2. This CDR3 is built from 16 residues. Per the germline V gene, CDR1 is SGHTA and CDR2 is FQGTGA. V shed 2 bases and J 4 bases; nucleotides not matched to a gene: 8. The CDR3 loop is CASSLSQRGLADTQYF. CDR3 sequence (DNA): TGTGCCAGCAGCTTATCCCAGCGGGGGCTCGCAGATACGCAGTATTTT.

The rearrangement uses TRBV5-1 and TRBJ2-2, with 13 bases fitting TRBD2. V shed 6 bases and J 1 base; nucleotides not matched to a gene: 6. CDR1 and CDR2 (germline): SGHRS, YFSETQ. This CDR3 spans 17 amino acids. The CDR3 sequence: CASNLTSGGENTGELFF. DNA for the CDR3: TGCGCCAGCAACCTAACTAGCGGGGGGGAGAACACCGGGGAGCTGTTTTTT.

This chain links TRBV11-2 with TRBJ1-1; possible D gene TRBD1, 5 bases. Germline lookup yields CDR1 SGHAT and CDR2 FQNNGV. This CDR3 spans 14 amino acids. V was trimmed by 2 bases and J by 4 bases, leaving 11 bases between them. This CDR3 is CASSLSGEGTEAFF. CDR3 bases: TGTGCCAGCAGCTTATCGGGGGAGGGCACTGAAGCTTTCTTT.

This clone has only one observation. The chain has TRBV5-1 and TRBJ2-1, with D possibly matching TRBD1 (7 bases). This CDR3 has 15 amino acids. The germline CDR1 and CDR2 sequences are SGHRS and YFSETQ. V was trimmed by 0 bases and J by 10 bases, leaving 17 bases between them. CDR3 sequence: CASSLEGGGAGEQFF. The DNA of the CDR3 is TGCGCCAGCAGCTTGGAAGGGGGCGGGGCGGGGGAGCAGTTCTTC.